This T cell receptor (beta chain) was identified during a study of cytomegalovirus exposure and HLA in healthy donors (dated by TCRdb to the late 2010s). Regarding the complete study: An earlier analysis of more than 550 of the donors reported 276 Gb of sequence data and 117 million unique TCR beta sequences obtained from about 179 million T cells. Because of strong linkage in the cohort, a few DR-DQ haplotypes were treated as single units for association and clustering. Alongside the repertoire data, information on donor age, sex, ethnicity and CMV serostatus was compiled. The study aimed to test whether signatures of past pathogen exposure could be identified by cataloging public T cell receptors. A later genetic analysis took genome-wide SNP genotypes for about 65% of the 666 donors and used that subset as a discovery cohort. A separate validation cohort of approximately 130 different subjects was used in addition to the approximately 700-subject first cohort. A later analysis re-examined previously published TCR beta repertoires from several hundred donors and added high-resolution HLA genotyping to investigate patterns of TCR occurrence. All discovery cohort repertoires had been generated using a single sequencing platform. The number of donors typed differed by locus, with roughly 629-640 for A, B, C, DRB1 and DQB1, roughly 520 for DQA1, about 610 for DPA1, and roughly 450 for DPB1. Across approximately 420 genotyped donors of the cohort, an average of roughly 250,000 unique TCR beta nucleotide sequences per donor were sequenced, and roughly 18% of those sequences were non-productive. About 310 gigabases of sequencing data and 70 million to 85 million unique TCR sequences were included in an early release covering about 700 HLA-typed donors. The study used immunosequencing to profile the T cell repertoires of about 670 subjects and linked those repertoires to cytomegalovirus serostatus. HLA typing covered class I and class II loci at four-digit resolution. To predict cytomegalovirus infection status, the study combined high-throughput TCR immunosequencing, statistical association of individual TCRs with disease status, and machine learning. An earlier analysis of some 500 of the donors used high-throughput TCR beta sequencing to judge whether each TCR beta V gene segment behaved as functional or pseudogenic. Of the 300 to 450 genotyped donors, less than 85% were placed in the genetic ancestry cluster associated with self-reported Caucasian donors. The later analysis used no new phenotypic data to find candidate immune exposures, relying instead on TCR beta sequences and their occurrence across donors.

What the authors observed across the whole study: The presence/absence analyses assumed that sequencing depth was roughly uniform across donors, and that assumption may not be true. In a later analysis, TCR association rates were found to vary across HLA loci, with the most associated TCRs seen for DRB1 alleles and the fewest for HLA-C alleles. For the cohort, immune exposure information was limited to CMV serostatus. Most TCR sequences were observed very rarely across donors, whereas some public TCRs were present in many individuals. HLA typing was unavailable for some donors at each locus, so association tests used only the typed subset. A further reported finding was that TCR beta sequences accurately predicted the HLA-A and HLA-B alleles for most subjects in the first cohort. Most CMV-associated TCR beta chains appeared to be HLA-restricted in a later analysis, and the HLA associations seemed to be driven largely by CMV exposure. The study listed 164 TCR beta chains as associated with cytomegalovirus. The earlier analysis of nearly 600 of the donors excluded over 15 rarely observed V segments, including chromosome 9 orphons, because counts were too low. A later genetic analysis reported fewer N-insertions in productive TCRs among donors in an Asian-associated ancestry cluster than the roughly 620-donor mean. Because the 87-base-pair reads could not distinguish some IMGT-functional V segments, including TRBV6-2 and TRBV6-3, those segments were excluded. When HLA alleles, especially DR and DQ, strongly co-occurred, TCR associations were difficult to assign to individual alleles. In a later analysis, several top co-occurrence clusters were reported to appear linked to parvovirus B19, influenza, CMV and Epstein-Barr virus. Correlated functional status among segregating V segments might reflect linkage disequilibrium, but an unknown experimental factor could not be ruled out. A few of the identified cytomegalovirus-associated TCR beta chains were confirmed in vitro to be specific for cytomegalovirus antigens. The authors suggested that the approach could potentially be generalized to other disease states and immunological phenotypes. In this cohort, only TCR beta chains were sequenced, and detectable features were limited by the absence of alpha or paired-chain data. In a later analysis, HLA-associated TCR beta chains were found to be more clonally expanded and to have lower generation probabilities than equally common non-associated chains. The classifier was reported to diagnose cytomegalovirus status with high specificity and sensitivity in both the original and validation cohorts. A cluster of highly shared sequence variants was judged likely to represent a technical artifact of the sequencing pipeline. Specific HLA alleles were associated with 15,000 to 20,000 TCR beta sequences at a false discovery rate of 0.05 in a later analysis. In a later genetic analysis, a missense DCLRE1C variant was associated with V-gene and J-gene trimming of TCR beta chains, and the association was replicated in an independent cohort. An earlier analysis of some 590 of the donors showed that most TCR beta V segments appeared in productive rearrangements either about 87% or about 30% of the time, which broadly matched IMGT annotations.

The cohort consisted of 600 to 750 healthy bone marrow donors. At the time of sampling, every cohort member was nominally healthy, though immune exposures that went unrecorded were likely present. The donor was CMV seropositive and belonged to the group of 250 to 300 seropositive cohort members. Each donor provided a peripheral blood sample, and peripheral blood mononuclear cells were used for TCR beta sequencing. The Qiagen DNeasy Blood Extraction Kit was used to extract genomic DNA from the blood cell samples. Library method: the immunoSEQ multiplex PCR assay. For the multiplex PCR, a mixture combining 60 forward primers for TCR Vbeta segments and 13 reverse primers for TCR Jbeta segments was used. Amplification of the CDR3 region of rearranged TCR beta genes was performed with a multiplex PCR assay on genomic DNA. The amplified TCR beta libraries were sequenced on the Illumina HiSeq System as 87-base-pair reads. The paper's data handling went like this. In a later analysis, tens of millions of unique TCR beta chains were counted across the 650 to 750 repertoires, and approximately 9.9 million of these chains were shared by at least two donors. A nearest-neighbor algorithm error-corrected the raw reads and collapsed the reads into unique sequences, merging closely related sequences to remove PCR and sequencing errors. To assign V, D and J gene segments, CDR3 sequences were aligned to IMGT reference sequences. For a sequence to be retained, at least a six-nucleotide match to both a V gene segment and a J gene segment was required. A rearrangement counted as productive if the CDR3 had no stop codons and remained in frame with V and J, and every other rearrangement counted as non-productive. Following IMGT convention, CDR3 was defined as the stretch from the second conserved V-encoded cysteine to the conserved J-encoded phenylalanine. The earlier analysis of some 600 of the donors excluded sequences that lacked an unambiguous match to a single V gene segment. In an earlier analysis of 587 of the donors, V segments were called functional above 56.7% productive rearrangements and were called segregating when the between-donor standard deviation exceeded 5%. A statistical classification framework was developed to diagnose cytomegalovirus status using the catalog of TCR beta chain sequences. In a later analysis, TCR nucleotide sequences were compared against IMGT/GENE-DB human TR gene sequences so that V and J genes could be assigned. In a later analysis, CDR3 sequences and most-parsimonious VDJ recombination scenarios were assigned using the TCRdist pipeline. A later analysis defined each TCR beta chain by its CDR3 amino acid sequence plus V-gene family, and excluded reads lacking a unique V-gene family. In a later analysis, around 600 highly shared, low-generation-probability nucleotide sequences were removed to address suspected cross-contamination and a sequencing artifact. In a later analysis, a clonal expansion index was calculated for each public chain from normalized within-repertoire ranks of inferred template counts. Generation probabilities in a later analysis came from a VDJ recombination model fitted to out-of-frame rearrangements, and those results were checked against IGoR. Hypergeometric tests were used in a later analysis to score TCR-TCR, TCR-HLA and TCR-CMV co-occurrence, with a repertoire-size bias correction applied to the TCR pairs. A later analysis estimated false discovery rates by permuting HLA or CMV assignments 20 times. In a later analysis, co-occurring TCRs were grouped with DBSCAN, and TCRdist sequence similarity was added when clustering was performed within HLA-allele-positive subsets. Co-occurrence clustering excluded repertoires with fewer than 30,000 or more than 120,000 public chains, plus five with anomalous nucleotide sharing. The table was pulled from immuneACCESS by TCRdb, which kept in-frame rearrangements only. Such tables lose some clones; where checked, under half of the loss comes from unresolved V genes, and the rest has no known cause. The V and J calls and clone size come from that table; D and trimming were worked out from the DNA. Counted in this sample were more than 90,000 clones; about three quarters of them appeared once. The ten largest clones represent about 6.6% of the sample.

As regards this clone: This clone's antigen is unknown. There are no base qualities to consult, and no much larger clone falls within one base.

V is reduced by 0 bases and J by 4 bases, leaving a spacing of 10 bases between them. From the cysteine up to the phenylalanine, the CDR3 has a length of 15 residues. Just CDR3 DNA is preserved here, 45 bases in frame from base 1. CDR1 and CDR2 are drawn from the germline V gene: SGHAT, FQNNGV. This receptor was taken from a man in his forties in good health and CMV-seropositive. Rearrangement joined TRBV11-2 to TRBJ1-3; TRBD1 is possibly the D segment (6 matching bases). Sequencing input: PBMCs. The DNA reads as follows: TGTGCCAGCAGCTTAGATACAGGGATAGGAAACACCATATATTTT. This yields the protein CASSLDTGIGNTIYF.